This T cell receptor (beta chain) was identified in a study of cytomegalovirus exposure and HLA in healthy donors. Study-wide points: Later analysis identified about 15,000 TCR beta sequences associated with HLA alleles, using a false discovery rate threshold of 0.05.

With 60 Vbeta and 13 Jbeta primers, the PCR was carried out. Produced via immunoSEQ multiplex PCR; TCRdb's table is partial and in-frame only. The repertoire includes over 70,000 clones, about 80% of them detected once, and roughly 3% sits in the top ten. On this clone: Antigen unknown.

The TCR originated in a man aged 50 to 59 in good health and CMV-seropositive. The sample taken for sequencing was PBMCs.

The CDR3 here is CSVEKSGAGNEQFF. In nucleotides, the CDR3 is TGCAGCGTTGAGAAGAGCGGGGCCGGGAATGAGCAGTTCTTC. The genes are TRBV29-1 and TRBJ2-1, with 7 bases identical to TRBD2. Germline-derived CDR1 and CDR2 are SQVTM and ANQGSEA. Losses at the gene ends were 3 bases for V and 7 bases for J; bases not matched to a gene: 9. The CDR3 is 14 residues long.